A single sample gave rise to the 21 T cell receptor beta chains below, sequenced in a study of cytomegalovirus exposure and HLA in healthy donors. This PCR relied on a set of 60 Vbeta primers and 13 Jbeta primers. Measured with immunoSEQ multiplex PCR; TCRdb has only the in-frame clones, and not every one. Of approximately 150,000 clones detected, about 75% appear once; the ten largest clones hold 4.7%. Material for sequencing was PBMCs. The receptors derive from a man between 18 and 35 years old in good health and CMV-seropositive.

This clone has a handful of counts. The rearrangement uses TRBV5-4 and TRBJ1-1; no firm D call. This CDR3 is built from 12 residues. V was trimmed by 8 bases and J by 2 bases, leaving 10 bases between them. CDR1 is SGHNT and CDR2 is YYREEE in the germline V gene (reference sequence). CDR3 bases: TGTGCCAGTTACAAATCTAACACTGAAGCTTTCTTT. Protein sequence: CASYKSNTEAFF. Full variable domain (rest looked up from reference TRBV5-4 and TRBJ1-1): ETGVTQSPTHLIKTRGQQVTLRCSSQSGHNTVSWYQQALGQGPQFIFQYYREEENGRGNFPPRFSGLQFPNYSSELNVNALELDDSALYLCASYKSNTEAFFGQGTRLTVV.

J is TRBJ1-2 and V is TRBV19; no reliable D call. The CDR3 runs to 12 residues. Germline V gene lookup returns CDR1 LNHDA and CDR2 SQIVND (reference sequence). Deletions cut 9 bases from V and 8 bases from J, with 16 bases between. Written as DNA, the CDR3 is TGTGCCAGCAACGGCCCCCTCAGGGGCTACACCTTC. Protein: CASNGPLRGYTF.

The CDR3 region has the DNA TGTGCCAGCAGTAATCGACAGGGGGCCGACTATGGCTACACCTTC. Translation gives CASSNRQGADYGYTF. This sequence joins TRBV6-1 and TRBJ1-2; 10 nucleotides line up with TRBD1. This CDR3 comprises 15 residues. Germline CDR1 and CDR2: MNHNS and SASEGT. Germline trimming cut 5 bases from V and 3 bases from J; bases unmatched to any gene: 6.

This clone appeared a few times. The genes are TRBV19 and TRBJ2-1, with 7 bases that match TRBD2. The CDR3 consists of 17 residues. V lost 4 bases and J lost 3; bases outside the gene matches: 12. Looked up from germline, CDR1 is LNHDA and CDR2 is SQIVND (reference sequence). CDR3 sequence: CASSNRAPGGGYNEQFF. CDR3 DNA sequence: TGTGCCAGTAGTAATAGGGCCCCTGGCGGGGGCTACAATGAGCAGTTCTTC.

The gene calls are TRBV7-9 and TRBJ2-2, with D tentatively TRBD1 (5 bases). Germline V CDR1 and CDR2: SEHNR, FQNEAQ (reference sequence). The CDR3 is 14 residues long. V was shortened by 7 bases and J by 5 bases, with 14 bases between the two germline ends. This CDR3 is CASTKGLGTGELFF. The CDR3 DNA sequence: TGTGCCAGCACTAAGGGGCTTGGGACCGGGGAGCTGTTTTTT.

The chain is built from TRBV19 and TRBJ1-2; 8 bases align to TRBD1. The CDR3 spans 13 residues. The V gene's germline CDR1 is LNHDA and CDR2 SQIVND (reference sequence). J lost 4 bases, V lost 5 bases, and 3 bases had no gene match. CDR3 residues: CASSGGQGYGYTF. The CDR3 DNA is TGTGCCAGTAGTGGCGGACAGGGCTATGGCTACACCTTC.

There are a few counts of this clone. The V call is TRBV5-6, the J call TRBJ1-4, with a possible D match to TRBD1 (6 bases). Germline V gene data show CDR1 as SGHDT and CDR2 as YYEEEE. The CDR3 has 14 amino acids. V dropped 4 bases and J dropped 7 bases, with 14 bases sitting between them. The CDR3 loop reads CASSRGTGIEKLFF. CDR3 DNA: TGTGCCAGCAGCCGCGGAACAGGGATTGAAAAACTGTTTTTT.

The chain employs TRBV27 and TRBJ2-3; TRBD2 agrees at 14 bases. This CDR3 is 18 amino acids long. Germline V lookup: CDR1 MNHEY, CDR2 SMNVEV (reference sequence). Losses at the gene ends were 3 bases for V and 5 bases for J; bases not matched to a gene: 10. The CDR3 loop is CASSFRWTSGRSLDTQYF. The CDR3 region has the DNA TGTGCCAGCAGTTTCCGCTGGACTAGCGGGAGGAGTCTAGATACGCAGTATTTT.

The chain links TRBV5-4 to TRBJ2-6; D is perhaps TRBD2 (6 bases). The length of the CDR3 is 17 residues. Germline V gene lookup returns CDR1 SGHNT and CDR2 YYREEE (reference sequence). With 3 bases removed from V and 0 bases from J, the gap between germline ends came to 13 bases. CDR3 in amino acids: CASSSLGGNSGANVLTF. For the CDR3, the DNA is TGTGCCAGCAGCTCCCTAGGAGGGAACTCTGGGGCCAACGTCCTGACTTTC.

The chain recombines TRBV5-1 with TRBJ2-5; 9 bases line up with TRBD2. The CDR3 is made up of 19 amino acids. Germline V CDR1 and CDR2: SGHRS, YFSETQ. The V gene end was trimmed by 4 bases and the J gene end by 5 bases; junction bases not matched to a gene: 21. CDR3 in amino acids: CASSPYPFGAGGRGETQYF. The CDR3 nucleotides read TGCGCCAGCAGCCCTTACCCATTCGGTGCGGGGGGGCGAGGGGAGACCCAGTACTTC.

The chain has TRBV5-1 and TRBJ2-1; TRBD1 might be the D (6 bases). The CDR3 is made up of 12 amino acids. Trimming pared 0 bases from V and 8 bases from J, leaving 6 bases between. Germline-derived CDR1 and CDR2 are SGHRS and YFSETQ. The CDR3 nucleotides read TGCGCCAGCAGCTTGGAGGGGGATGAGCAGTTCTTC. Protein product: CASSLEGDEQFF.

J is TRBJ2-1 and V is TRBV7-2, with D hard to call. In germline, CDR1 is SGHTA, CDR2 FQGNSA. V lost 4 bases, J lost 10 bases, and 17 bases lay in between. CDR3 length: 14 amino acids. The CDR3, as DNA: TGTGCCAGCAGCTCCTCCGGGTCCGCTGGCGAGCAGTTCTTC. Encoded protein: CASSSSGSAGEQFF.

The gene calls are TRBV6-5 and TRBJ2-1, with 7 bases lining up with TRBD1. Per germline, CDR1 MNHEY and CDR2 SVGAGI. The CDR3 sequence is 15 residues long. With V trimmed by 5 bases and J by 4 bases, 8 bases remained unmatched. The CDR3 loop is CASSATGETYNEQFF. The CDR3 DNA sequence: TGTGCCAGCAGTGCAACAGGGGAAACTTACAATGAGCAGTTCTTC.

The rearrangement uses TRBV19 and TRBJ1-5, with no clear D. The CDR3 contains 15 residues. Germline-derived CDR1 and CDR2 are LNHDA and SQIVND (reference sequence). The V end was cut by 3 bases, the J end by 1 base, with 10 bases between. The CDR3 sequence is CASSMDWRSNQPQHF. CDR3 sequence (DNA): TGTGCCAGTAGTATGGATTGGAGGAGCAATCAGCCCCAGCATTTT.

The V and J genes are TRBV6-1 and TRBJ1-5; D is perhaps TRBD1 (6 bases). Germline assignment: CDR1 MNHNS and CDR2 SASEGT. The CDR3 totals 15 residues. Deletions cut 3 bases from V and 6 bases from J, with 15 bases between. The CDR3 protein is CASSEVNRVSQPQHF. CDR3 DNA: TGTGCCAGCAGTGAGGTAAACAGGGTCAGTCAGCCCCAGCATTTT.

The chain recombines TRBV18 with TRBJ2-7; the D gene is possibly TRBD2 (5 bases). V lost 5 bases and J lost 4, with 15 bases in between. The CDR3 extends over 14 amino acids. CDR1 KGHSH and CDR2 LQKENI come from the germline V gene. As DNA, the CDR3 is TGTGCCAGCTCAAAGAACCTCGAGGGTTACGAGCAGTACGTC. Amino acid sequence: CASSKNLEGYEQYV.

On this clone: An end of the junction differs from the germline gene, which may be a read error. This chain joins TRBV7-7 and TRBJ2-2; possibly TRBD2 for D (5 bases). CDR1 is SSHAT, CDR2 FNYEAQ, per germline (reference sequence). CDR3 length: 17 residues. The DNA for the CDR3 is TGTGCTAGCAGCTTAGCGCGGAAAAAAGTGCCCACCGGGGAGCTGTTTTTT. Its protein is CASSLARKKVPTGELFF.

The genes are TRBV5-4 and TRBJ2-1; D gene ambiguous. Germline assignment: CDR1 SGHNT and CDR2 YYREEE (reference sequence). Trimming removed 0 bases from V and 4 bases from J, with 11 bases in between. CDR3 length: 15 residues. CDR3 in amino acids: CASSLVVAAYNEQFF. CDR3 sequence (DNA): TGTGCCAGCAGCTTGGTAGTAGCTGCGTACAATGAGCAGTTCTTC. Variable domain in full (rest from reference TRBV5-4 and TRBJ2-1): ETGVTQSPTHLIKTRGQQVTLRCSSQSGHNTVSWYQQALGQGPQFIFQYYREEENGRGNFPPRFSGLQFPNYSSELNVNALELDDSALYLCASSLVVAAYNEQFFGPGTRLTVL.

This clone was seen a few times. The chain is built from TRBV2 and TRBJ1-1; unclear D gene. The CDR3 runs 13 residues. V was trimmed by 9 bases and J by 1 base, leaving 12 bases between them. Germline lookup yields CDR1 SNHLY and CDR2 FYNNEI. CDR3 sequence reads: CASSISPNTEAFF. DNA of the CDR3: TGTGCCAGTTCTATCTCCCCGAACACTGAAGCTTTCTTT.

The J gene is TRBJ2-1, the V gene TRBV15; TRBD2 aligns across 16 bases. The V segment lost 0 bases and the J segment 4 bases; nucleotides outside the gene matches: 3. The CDR3 has 18 residues. Germline values: CDR1 LNHNV, CDR2 YYDKDF (reference sequence). CDR3 residues: CATSRDSGLAGGYNEQFF. CDR3 DNA: TGTGCCACCAGCAGAGACTCGGGACTAGCGGGGGGGTACAATGAGCAGTTCTTC. Complete variable domain (other parts from reference TRBV15 and TRBJ2-1): DAMVIQNPRYQVTQFGKPVTLSCSQTLNHNVMYWYQQKSSQAPKLLFHYYDKDFNNEADTPDNFQSRRPNTSFCFLDIRSPGLGDTAMYLCATSRDSGLAGGYNEQFFGPGTRLTVL.

The chain recombines TRBV30 with TRBJ1-6; 12 bases fit TRBD1. The germline V gene has CDR1 GTSNPN and CDR2 SVGIG (reference sequence). The CDR3 covers 16 residues. With 5 bases clipped from V and 9 bases from J, the junction kept 11 bases outside the gene matches. The CDR3 reads CAWAGQGAVGLSPLHF. DNA for the CDR3: TGTGCCTGGGCGGGACAGGGGGCAGTTGGTCTTTCACCCCTCCACTTT.